The present entry profiles one T cell receptor (beta chain) with its context. No cognate antigen has been identified for it. The input lacks base qualities; no much larger clone sits a single base away. Other DNA sequences in the same sample also yield this CDR3. CD8 naive samples were CD45RO-negative cells positively selected for CCR7, giving a CD45RA+CCR7+ population that excluded TemRA cells. The donors were healthy, HIV-negative adults with no recently reported acute infections or vaccinations. Only Caucasian adults living in Nashville, Tennessee, USA were represented among the donors. Blood was obtained by leukapheresis, after which PBMCs were separated by Ficoll-Histopaque density gradient centrifugation and cryopreserved in liquid nitrogen vapor phase. Analytical flow cytometry was used to check the purity and quantity of every magnetically sorted T cell population. Genomic DNA was isolated from every sorted fraction and measured by UV absorbance on a Nanodrop 2000c.

TCR CDR3 regions were amplified from genomic DNA by multiplex PCR using the deep immunoSEQ assay. Extracted genomic DNA from each cell subset was spread evenly across all wells of several immunoSEQ 96-well plates, with each plate serving as a replicate. Each replicate PCR for sorted subsets received around 200 ng genomic DNA, equal to tens of thousands of T cell genomes. The purified libraries were quantified using a Qubit 3.0 fluorometer, sized with a Bioanalyzer 2100, and then quantified again using the KAPA Library Quantification kit. Each immunoSEQ 96-well plate was sequenced on its own single-read 150-cycle Illumina NextSeq 550 flow cell. Concerning the study's data processing: Because the immunoSEQ output held only junctional sequences and lacked quality scores, the filtering could not match the filtering applied to full-length reads. To assign V/J genes and CDR3, sequences were annotated using PyIR, a Python wrapper for IgBLAST v1.9, with IMGT germline references. Reads with weak V/J assignments (E-value above 1e-6), missing CDR3, stop codons, out-of-frame junctions, or ambiguous translated residues were removed. V3J clonotypes were defined as sequences sharing the same inferred V gene, J gene, and CDR3 amino acid sequence. The percentage overlap between two repertoires was calculated by dividing the number of shared unique clonotypes by the size of the smaller repertoire. Repertoire richness was assessed with RTK rarefaction, the Chao1 estimator, and Recon v2.1 estimates of unobserved clonotypes. For all TCRbeta clonotypes obtained by the gDNA method from several donors, generation probabilities were computed with OLGA. The table was pulled from immuneACCESS by TCRdb, which kept in-frame rearrangements only. Such tables lose some clones; where checked, under half of the loss comes from unresolved V genes, and the rest has no known cause. That table is the source of V, J and clone size, and D and trimming were worked out from the DNA. This sample has about 2 million clones in its table, and roughly 95% of those were observed once. About 1.1% of the sample rests with the top ten.

These data come from a study of shared clonotypes between healthy human individuals (dated by TCRdb to 2019 to 2021). In terms of the full investigation: Three men and two women, aged 18 to 49 years, made up the cohort. Each donor's leukapheresis produced roughly between roughly 0.9 and 9 billion PBMCs. The study deeply sequenced blood TCR repertoires of about 5 healthy adults to estimate repertoire size and the extent of clonotype sharing between individuals. Different laboratories and diverse techniques were used to prepare libraries and sequence TCR repertoires, to increase sequencing depth and limit assay-specific biases. For each donor, CD4 naive and CD4 memory were each run on three plates, CD8 naive on two plates, and CD8 memory on one plate. Findings and caveats that apply to the study as a whole: Compared with non-shared clonotypes, the clonotypes found in all four sorted-subset donors had higher generation probabilities. Pairwise subsampling led to the expectation that sequencing depth would affect the degree of clonotype sharing among donors. Sampling was restricted to blood, and TCR repertoires in tissues likely differ from the TCR repertoires found in blood. Incomplete sequencing was indicated by rarefaction of sorted-subset datasets, despite the large sequencing depth. Sharing across a few donors was observed for 5% to 6.5% of naive CD4, less than 4% of naive CD8, 2% to 2.5% of memory CD4, and over 0.3% of memory CD8 clonotypes. The genetic and exposure-history diversity represented was limited by the small number of donors. Naive subsets generally had larger estimated clonotype richness than memory subsets did.

V and J are trimmed by 2 bases and 8 bases, and the gene matches miss 5 bases of the junction. From a lookup of the germline V gene (reference sequence), CDR1 and CDR2 are MNHEY and SMNVEV. The CDR3 starts with the cysteine, ends with the phenylalanine, and has 13 residues. The only DNA kept is the CDR3, 39 bases in frame from the first base. The source material was naive CD8+ T cells sorted from blood. The cell subset or site label on this specimen signifies: CD45RA+CCR7+. The receptor's source is a young man in good health. The chain couples TRBV27 to TRBJ1-2; 7 junctional bases match TRBD1. CDR3 reads: CASSLIGGGGYTF. The sequenced DNA is TGTGCCAGCAGTTTAATAGGGGGCGGGGGCTACACCTTC.